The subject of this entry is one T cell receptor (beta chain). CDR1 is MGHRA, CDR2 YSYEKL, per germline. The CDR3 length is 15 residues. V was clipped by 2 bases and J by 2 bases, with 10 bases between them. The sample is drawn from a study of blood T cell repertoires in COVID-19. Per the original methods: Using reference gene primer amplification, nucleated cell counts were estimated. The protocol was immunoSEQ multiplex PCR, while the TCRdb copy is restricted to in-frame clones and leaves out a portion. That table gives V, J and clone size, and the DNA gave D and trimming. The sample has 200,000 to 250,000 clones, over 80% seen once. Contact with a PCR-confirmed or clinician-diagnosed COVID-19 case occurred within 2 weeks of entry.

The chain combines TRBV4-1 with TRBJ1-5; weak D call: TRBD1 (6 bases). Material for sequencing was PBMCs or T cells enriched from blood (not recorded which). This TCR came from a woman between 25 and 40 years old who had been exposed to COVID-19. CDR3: CASSQWAGGNQPQHF. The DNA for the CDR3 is TGCGCCAGCAGCCAATGGGCAGGGGGCAATCAGCCCCAGCATTTT.